Listed below are T cell receptor beta chains from one sample, sequenced in a study of blood T cell repertoires in COVID-19. The protocol was immunoSEQ multiplex PCR, while the TCRdb copy is restricted to in-frame clones and leaves out a portion. This sample has some 150,000 clones, with roughly 87% found just once. Sequencing input: peripheral blood. The receptors come from a woman aged 45-60 years with acute or convalescent COVID-19. Both conserved end residues are trimmed from each CDR3. Each record gives: V gene, J gene, CDR3 protein.

V gene: TRBV18
J gene: TRBJ2-7
CDR3 protein: ASSPRNRRSEKSSYEQY

V gene: TRBV30
J gene: TRBJ1-1
CDR3 protein: AWTRGFEAF

V gene: TRBV5-1
J gene: TRBJ1-5
CDR3 protein: ASSLGWENNQPQH

V gene: TRBV6-2/TRBV6-3
J gene: TRBJ1-4
CDR3 protein: ASSYLQGATNEKLF

V gene: TRBV12-3/TRBV12-4
J gene: TRBJ2-3
CDR3 protein: ASSLLRGNTQY

V gene: TRBV19
J gene: TRBJ1-5
CDR3 protein: ASSPQGQGGRQPQH

V gene: TRBV9
J gene: TRBJ2-2
CDR3 protein: ASSPRPIQVPNTGELF

V gene: TRBV19
J gene: TRBJ1-5
CDR3 protein: ASSARTGGSNQPQH

V gene: TRBV6-5
J gene: TRBJ2-7
CDR3 protein: ASSSPRRDEQY

V gene: TRBV6-2/TRBV6-3
J gene: TRBJ2-1
CDR3 protein: ASSYSPSGANEQF

V gene: TRBV7-9
J gene: TRBJ2-3
CDR3 protein: ASSAAGGPDTQY

V gene: TRBV5-5
J gene: TRBJ1-2
CDR3 protein: ASSSRTGGADGYT

V gene: TRBV7-4
J gene: TRBJ2-7
CDR3 protein: ASSKGDRGYEQY

V gene: TRBV19
J gene: TRBJ2-1
CDR3 protein: ASSGRSDNEQF

V gene: TRBV30
J gene: TRBJ2-3
CDR3 protein: AWSVWTGGVDTQY

V gene: TRBV5-6
J gene: TRBJ1-6
CDR3 protein: ASSLVGSNSPLH

V gene: TRBV6-5
J gene: TRBJ2-1
CDR3 protein: ASSYSGLVGNEQF

V gene: TRBV24-1
J gene: TRBJ2-1
CDR3 protein: ATSDSGTSRREQF

V gene: TRBV7-2
J gene: TRBJ1-1
CDR3 protein: ASSFRGNTEAF

V gene: TRBV2
J gene: TRBJ2-3
CDR3 protein: ASSEEVVAPTDTQY

V gene: TRBV24-1
J gene: TRBJ1-2
CDR3 protein: ATKGGIGDGYT

V gene: TRBV5-6
J gene: TRBJ1-1
CDR3 protein: ASSLGARRTEAF

V gene: TRBV2
J gene: TRBJ2-1
CDR3 protein: ASSTQGINEQF

V gene: TRBV20-1
J gene: TRBJ2-7
CDR3 protein: SASPGGKYEQY

V gene: TRBV5-4
J gene: TRBJ2-1
CDR3 protein: ASTLAGGSDEQF

V gene: TRBV9
J gene: TRBJ2-3
CDR3 protein: ASSVGTSGGAVTDTQY

V gene: TRBV19
J gene: TRBJ1-5
CDR3 protein: ASSILSRTGDNQPQH